This T cell receptor (beta chain) was sequenced in a study of regulatory T cells in long-lasting Graves disease. Study findings and constraints: Persistent disease was characterized by preferential usage of TRBV28, TRBJ1-2 and TRBJ2-5.

CDR3-region Arm-PCR and iRepertoire HTBI primers produced the TCR beta libraries. A single record per CDR3 protein comes from TCRdb applying MiXCR to the multiplex PCR reads. There are roughly 400,000 distinct CDR3 sequences in the sample; about 15% occur only once, and roughly 8% lies in the top ten. Time point reported: newly diagnosed GD, antithyroid drugs for less than 3 months. PBMCs were the source of the RNA used for TCR sequencing. The V segment lost 2 bases and the J segment 4 bases; nucleotides outside the gene matches: 3. The CDR3 loop spans 15 amino acids. Germline-derived CDR1 and CDR2 are MNHNS and SASEGT. This clonotype was recorded many times. What it binds is not known. This same sample was also taken into another study, of T cells in Graves' hyperthyroidism and ophthalmopathy. From that paper: Most expanded thyroid clonotypes above 0.001 recurred in blood.

Source: peripheral blood mononuclear cells (PBMCs), taken at new diagnosis, from a patient treated with antithyroid drugs. The TCR originated in a woman in her forties with Graves disease. This chain uses TRBV6-1 with TRBJ2-5; 11 bases are shared with TRBD2. The CDR3 DNA follows: TGTGCCAGCAGTGAACTAGCGGGAGGAGTAGAGACCCAGTACTTC. It encodes CASSELAGGVETQYF.